The source of this TCR beta chain is a study of blood T cell repertoires in COVID-19. Background on the study: Both acute and convalescent COVID-19 samples were obtained from the United States, Italy and Spain. PBMCs, B-cell-depleted T cells, or T cells were the source of the cDNA or gDNA that made up the material.

The V gene end was trimmed by 5 bases and the J gene end by 7 bases; junction bases not matched to a gene: 12. Germline values: CDR1 SGHNT, CDR2 YENEEA. The CDR3 length is 15 residues. Generated by immunoSEQ multiplex PCR, the TCRdb table keeps only in-frame clones and is missing some. The sample has just under 350,000 clones, around 83% seen once. The clonotype was recovered from a man aged 25-45 years with active or convalescent COVID-19. Sequencing input: peripheral blood. The rearrangement joins TRBV11-3 to TRBJ2-5; 8 bases are a match to TRBD2. CDR3 nucleotide sequence: TGTGCCAGCAGCCGGGAGGGCATGACGGACGGGACCCAGTACTTC. Its protein is CASSREGMTDGTQYF.